The T cell receptor beta chain described here comes from a study of response to subunit inactivated influenza vaccine. CDR1 is SGDLS, CDR2 YYNGEE, per germline. V dropped 0 bases and J dropped 2; count of bases not matched to a gene: 3. The length of the CDR3 is 15 residues. Findings of the study overall: Seasonal influenza vaccination, on each occasion, was suggested by the authors to recruit few new T cells.

This clonotype was picked up a small number of times. Its antigen remains unidentified. TCRdb reanalysed the RT-PCR reads using MiXCR and keeps one entry per CDR3 protein. Of roughly 570,000 distinct CDR3 sequences in the sample, 10% to 15% are singletons; the top ten hold less than 15%. Material: PBMCs from blood, obtained 40 to 50 days after vaccination. The chain uses TRBV9 and TRBJ2-5; TRBD2 aligns across 8 bases. This clonotype originated in a man aged 45-65 years who received an inactivated influenza vaccine. CDR3 sequence: CASSVDSGGQETQYF. The CDR3 nucleotides read TGTGCCAGCAGCGTAGACTCGGGAGGGCAAGAGACCCAGTACTTC.